This T cell receptor (beta chain) came from a study of blood T cell repertoires in COVID-19. Data came from immunoSEQ multiplex PCR; TCRdb stores just in-frame clones and leaves some out. The data hold around 83,000 clones, with 80% to 90% observed a single time. The ends were cut back, 7 bases at V and 4 bases at J, with 14 bases in the middle. This CDR3 contains 14 residues. Germline V gene sequence: CDR1 MDHEN, CDR2 SYDVKM. The sequence came from a man in his 70s with active or convalescent COVID-19. The chain carries TRBV28 and TRBJ2-1, with a tentative D call TRBD2 (6 bases). Sequencing was performed on peripheral blood. CDR3 nucleotides: TGTGCCAGCACCATCCCGGGAGATTACAATGAGCAGTTCTTC. Its translation is CASTIPGDYNEQFF. The whole variable domain, remainder taken from reference TRBV28 and TRBJ2-1, is DVKVTQSSRYLVKRTGEKVFLECVQDMDHENMFWYRQDPGLGLRLIYFSYDVKMKEKGDIPEGYSVSREKKERFSLILESASTNQTSMYLCASTIPGDYNEQFFGPGTRLTVL.